These T cell receptor beta chains were read from a single sample in a study of patients and donors after allogeneic stem cell transplantation. Each CDR3 protein gets one entry after TCRdb re-called the RT-PCR reads with MiXCR. The sample records some 960,000 distinct CDR3 sequences, 18% being singletons. Sequencing was done on a sample of blood, either unsorted or a sorted T cell fraction (not recorded which). All receptors come from a human donor who was either an allogeneic HSCT recipient or a stem cell or donor lymphocyte infusion donor (not recorded which). It is not recorded whose cells these are; they may come from a transplant donor. Each CDR3 is given with its conserved first and last residue. A D gene is named only where the DNA matches it firmly. The size entry is marked missing in some rows and otherwise reads once, few, many or a size class.

cdr3_aa cdr3_nt clone_size j_call d_call v_call
CSAPPVGETGELFF TGCAGTGCCCCACCGGTGGGAGAAACCGGGGAGCTGTTTTTT . TRBJ2-2 . TRBV20-1
CSANDRVVTLNTEAFF TGCAGTGCTAACGACAGAGTCGTCACACTGAACACTGAAGCTTTCTTT many TRBJ1-1 . TRBV20-1
CASSRYGPVDGYTF TGTGCCAGCAGCCGTTACGGGCCAGTGGATGGCTACACCTTC . TRBJ1-2 . TRBV14
CASSQDAPGTGSLEQFF TGCGCCAGCAGCCAAGATGCACCCGGGACAGGGTCTCTTGAGCAGTTCTTC . TRBJ2-1 TRBD1 TRBV4-1
CATRTSRSSYNEQFF TGTGCCACGCGGACTAGCCGGAGCTCCTACAATGAGCAGTTCTTC few TRBJ2-1 TRBD2 TRBV24-1
CATSRPDRNTEAFF TGTGCCACCAGCAGACCAGACAGGAACACTGAAGCTTTCTTT . TRBJ1-1 . TRBV15
CASSPPVRANYGYTF TGTGCCAGCTCCCCCCCGGTTCGGGCTAACTATGGCTACACCTTC . TRBJ1-2 . TRBV18
CASSKGSRGSYEQYF TGTGCCAGCAGTAAGGGTTCCAGGGGTTCCTACGAGCAGTACTTC few TRBJ2-7 . TRBV28
CASSQEAGTNTEAFF TGCGCCAGCAGCCAAGAAGCAGGGACGAACACTGAAGCTTTCTTT few TRBJ1-1 . TRBV4-1
CASKKEIGSGELFF TGTGCCAGCAAGAAGGAGATCGGTTCCGGGGAGCTGTTTTTT . TRBJ2-2 . TRBV6-1
CAARDRNQPQHF TGTGCGGCACGGGACAGGAATCAGCCCCAGCATTTT few TRBJ1-5 TRBD1 TRBV6-1
CSARGQGAQYGYTF TGCAGTGCTAGGGGACAGGGGGCACAATATGGCTACACCTTC few TRBJ1-2 TRBD1 TRBV20-1
CASSLASLAVNNEQFF TGTGCCAGCAGCTTAGCGTCGCTAGCGGTGAACAATGAGCAGTTCTTC few TRBJ2-1 TRBD2 TRBV7-9
CASSHRESGQPQHF TGTGCCAGCAGCCACCGGGAAAGTGGTCAGCCCCAGCATTTT . TRBJ1-5 . TRBV6-1